These 7 T cell receptor beta chains were all obtained from the same sample, sequenced in a study of response to subunit inactivated influenza vaccine. TCRdb passed the RT-PCR reads through MiXCR, listing each CDR3 protein once. The table has 250,000 to 350,000 distinct CDR3 sequences, approximately 20% seen once; the top ten hold over 9%. The sequencing here drew on PBMCs from blood, taken approximately 20 months after vaccination. Receptors were obtained from a man aged 45 to 70 who received an inactivated influenza vaccine.

The J gene is TRBJ2-7, the V gene TRBV5-1; D is ambiguous. The germline V gene encodes CDR1 SGHRS and CDR2 YFSETQ. The V and J ends lost 5 bases and 3 bases respectively, with 15 bases between them. There are 14 residues in the CDR3. The CDR3 region is CASSLSAANYEQYF. CDR3 sequence (DNA): TGCGCCAGCAGTTTGTCGGCCGCAAACTACGAGCAGTACTTC.

This clonotype was seen a few times. The genes are TRBV28 and TRBJ2-7; 7 bases align to TRBD1. Germline V CDR1 and CDR2: MDHEN, SYDVKM. This CDR3 has 15 residues. Trimming removed 6 bases from V and 3 bases from J; junction bases left unmatched: 11. The CDR3 here is CASREMGTVLYEQYF. The DNA of the CDR3 is TGTGCCAGCAGGGAGATGGGGACAGTCCTCTACGAGCAGTACTTC.

The chain links TRBV20-1 to TRBJ2-5; D not resolved. V lost 7 bases and J lost 5, with 14 bases in between. The CDR3 is 12 residues long. Germline loops: CDR1 DFQATT, CDR2 SNEGSKA (reference sequence). DNA for the CDR3: TGCAGTGGCCTTCCCCCTGGGGAGACCCAGTACTTC. This sequence encodes CSGLPPGETQYF.

The V gene is TRBV28, the J gene TRBJ2-4; tentative D call: TRBD2 (6 bases). The V gene lost 6 bases and the J gene lost 5 bases, with 20 bases spanning the gap. The CDR3 is 16 residues long. The germline V gene has CDR1 MDHEN and CDR2 SYDVKM. The CDR3, as DNA: TGTGCCAGCAGCCACATCGGGGGATCGACAGAAAACATTCAGTACTTC. Translation gives CASSHIGGSTENIQYF.

The chain couples TRBV12-3 or TRBV12-4 to TRBJ1-2; 7 bases map to TRBD1. The CDR3 length is 15 residues. Trimming at V came to 4 bases and at J to 4 bases, leaving 9 bases not matched to a gene. The CDR3 DNA follows: TGTGCCAGCAGTTGGGGACAGATTAACGGCTATGGCTACACCTTC. Its protein product is CASSWGQINGYGYTF.

The chain has TRBV29-1 and TRBJ2-6; the D is unclear. V lost 2 bases and J lost 3, with 11 bases in between. The CDR3 runs 15 residues. Germline V gene lookup returns CDR1 SQVTM and CDR2 ANQGSEA. The chain's CDR3 is CSVELPVVGANVLTF. As DNA, the CDR3 is TGCAGCGTTGAACTTCCCGTGGTTGGGGCCAACGTCCTGACTTTC.

There are a few counts of this clonotype. This chain links TRBV10-3 with TRBJ2-3; 12 bases agree with TRBD2. Trimming at V came to 5 bases and at J to 2 bases, leaving 2 bases not matched to a gene. The germline V gene encodes CDR1 ENHRY and CDR2 SYGVKD. This CDR3 region has 15 residues. The CDR3 reads CAISSSGGATDTQYF. CDR3 DNA sequence: TGTGCCATCAGTTCTAGCGGGGGGGCCACAGATACGCAGTATTTT.